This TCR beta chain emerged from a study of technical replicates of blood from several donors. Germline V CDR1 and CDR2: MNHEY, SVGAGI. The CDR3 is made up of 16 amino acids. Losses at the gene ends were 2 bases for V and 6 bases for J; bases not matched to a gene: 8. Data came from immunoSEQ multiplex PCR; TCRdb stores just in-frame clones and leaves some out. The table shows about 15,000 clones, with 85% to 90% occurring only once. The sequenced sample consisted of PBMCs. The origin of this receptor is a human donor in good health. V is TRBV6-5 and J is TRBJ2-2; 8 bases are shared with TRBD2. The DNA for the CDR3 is TGTGCCAGCAGTTACGAGGGGACTAGTCGGGCCGGGGAGCTGTTTTTT. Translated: CASSYEGTSRAGELFF.